These 19 T cell receptor beta chains came from one sample sequenced in a study of vaccination and CD4 T cells after COVID-19. As to time point: late sampling 161 to 241 days after vaccination in three convalescent patients. Treatment meaning: roughly 10-day PBMC culture with coronavirus spike peptide pools or control peptides (ViraFEST assay). Their antigen targets remain unknown. The Oncomine TCR Beta short-read assay was what sequenced the DNA obtained from cultured CD4+ T cells. One entry per CDR3 protein results from TCRdb running MiXCR on the PCR reads. The repertoire holds about 16,000 distinct CDR3 sequences, with 44% as singletons. Sequenced material: CD4+ T cells from blood, cultured in vitro, taken about 7 months after SARS-CoV-2 vaccination. These receptors originate from a human donor who had recovered from COVID-19.

This rearrangement joins TRBV18 to TRBJ1-1; 8 nucleotides line up with TRBD1. After removal of 8 bases from V and 3 bases from J, the junction contained 8 bases not matched to a gene. Germline CDR1 and CDR2: KGHSH and LQKENI. The CDR3 is 14 amino acids. CDR3 DNA sequence: TGTGCCAGCCAGAGCCGGACAGGGCACACTGAAGCTTTCTTT. Its protein is CASQSRTGHTEAFF.

The rearrangement uses TRBV6-1 and TRBJ1-2, with D tentatively TRBD1 (5 bases). Per the germline V gene, CDR1 is MNHNS and CDR2 is SASEGT. The CDR3 covers 16 residues. With 3 bases removed from V and 2 bases from J, the gap between germline ends came to 16 bases. The CDR3 sequence is CASSDFGGRKNYGYTF. The CDR3 DNA sequence: TGTGCCAGCAGTGACTTTGGGGGACGGAAAAACTATGGCTACACCTTC.

This chain connects TRBV28 to TRBJ2-7, with D possibly TRBD1 on 6 matching bases. The V gene's germline CDR1 is MDHEN and CDR2 SYDVKM. The CDR3 contains 16 residues. Between the trimmed V and J ends, which lost 8 bases and 0 bases, there was a span of 20 bases. CDR3 sequence reads: CASPAPSGDASYEQYF. CDR3 in DNA: TGTGCCAGCCCAGCTCCGTCAGGGGACGCCTCCTACGAGCAGTACTTC.

V is TRBV4-2 and J is TRBJ2-1; the match to TRBD2 covers 8 bases. Germline CDR1 and CDR2: LGHNA and YNFKEQ. The junction had 12 bases not matched to a gene; V was cut back by 4 bases and J by 10 bases. The CDR3 covers 15 residues. The CDR3 region is CASSLDNGGGREQFF. The CDR3 DNA reads as TGTGCCAGCAGCCTGGATAACGGGGGGGGTAGGGAGCAGTTCTTC.

The genes are TRBV20-1 and TRBJ2-7; D is unresolved. Germline V CDR1 and CDR2: DFQATT, SNEGSKA (reference sequence). The CDR3 extends over 12 amino acids. Trimming pared 5 bases from V and 6 bases from J, leaving 14 bases between. The CDR3 loop is CSARNAAGEQYF. CDR3 DNA sequence: TGCAGTGCTCGAAATGCCGCCGGCGAGCAGTACTTC.

The J gene is TRBJ1-5, the V gene TRBV6-1, with TRBD1 as a possible D gene (5 bases). Trimming took 3 bases from V and 5 from J, leaving 17 bases between them. Germline V gives CDR1 MNHNS, CDR2 SASEGT. CDR3 size: 16 residues. DNA of the CDR3: TGTGCCAGCAGTGATTCGGAGGGAGCGGGGGATCAGCCCCAGCATTTT. It encodes CASSDSEGAGDQPQHF.

The J gene is TRBJ2-5, the V gene TRBV20-1; TRBD2 aligns across 9 bases. Germline V CDR1 and CDR2: DFQATT, SNEGSKA (reference sequence). The CDR3 is 13 residues long. V lost 5 bases to trimming and J lost 5 bases; unmatched junction nucleotides: 6. CDR3: CSARGTSRETQYF. CDR3 nucleotides: TGCAGTGCTCGCGGGACTAGCAGGGAGACCCAGTACTTC.

This clonotype was counted only a few times. Because the CDR3's place on the DNA is in doubt, the DNA is left out and the CDR3 is given as listed by TCRdb. The V and J genes are TRBV19 and TRBJ1-3; TRBD1 is the table's D call and was not checked against the DNA. Germline CDR1 reads LNHDA; CDR2 reads SQIVND (reference sequence). Counting both end residues, the CDR3 totals 12 amino acids. The CDR3 is CASSSKWGLGSF.

The V gene is TRBV7-2, the J gene TRBJ2-2; D is unresolved. The CDR3 runs to 14 residues. Trimming shortened V by 2 bases and J by 4 bases, and 8 bases separated the two germline ends. Germline V gene data show CDR1 as SGHTA and CDR2 as FQGNSA. The CDR3 DNA reads as TGTGCCAGCAGCTTACGTCAGTCCACCGGGGAGCTGTTTTTT. It translates to CASSLRQSTGELFF.

The chain employs TRBV6-1 and TRBJ2-7; possible D gene TRBD2, 6 bases. Germline V gene lookup returns CDR1 MNHNS and CDR2 SASEGT. The V end lost 8 bases, the J end lost 3 bases, and 20 bases lay between the germline ends. The CDR3 spans 15 residues. The CDR3 region has the DNA TGTGCCAGCGTCCCTATAGGGAGGCAAATCTACGAGCAGTACTTC. Translating gives CASVPIGRQIYEQYF.

This rearrangement joins TRBV7-2 to TRBJ2-1; maybe TRBD2 (5 bases). CDR1 is SGHTA and CDR2 is FQGNSA in the germline V gene. The V and J ends lost 1 base and 8 bases respectively, with 12 bases between them. This CDR3 comprises 14 residues. The CDR3 region has the DNA TGTGCCAGCAGCTTAGGGCTAGCTTTCGATGAGCAGTTCTTC. This gives the protein CASSLGLAFDEQFF.

The chain links TRBV7-8 to TRBJ1-1; 7 nucleotides match TRBD1. V was pared by 5 bases and J by 4 bases, with 7 bases of the junction left unmatched. The CDR3 sequence is 14 residues long. Germline CDR1 is SGHVS and CDR2 is FQNEAQ. CDR3 residues: CASSPGGQSTEAFF. The CDR3 DNA reads as TGTGCCAGCAGCCCCGGGGGACAGTCCACTGAAGCTTTCTTT.

This clonotype was picked up a small number of times. The chain carries TRBV7-6 and TRBJ1-5; maybe TRBD1 (6 bases). Germline assignment: CDR1 SGHVS and CDR2 FNYEAQ. CDR3 length equals 16 residues. Trimming stripped 1 base from V and 4 bases from J, with 14 bases between. For the CDR3, the DNA is TGTGCCAGCAGCTTAGACCCTAACAGGGTTAATCAGCCCCAGCATTTT. This sequence encodes CASSLDPNRVNQPQHF. The full variable domain, completed using reference TRBV7-6 and TRBJ1-5, is GAGVSQSPRYKVTKRGQDVALRCDPISGHVSLYWYRQALGQGPEFLTYFNYEAQQDKSGLPNDRFSAERPEGSISTLTIQRTEQRDSAMYRCASSLDPNRVNQPQHFGDGTRLSIL.

The CDR3 nucleotides are TGCAGTGCTAGAGATGCGGACACTGAAGCTTTCTTT. Protein sequence: CSARDADTEAFF. This rearrangement joins TRBV20-1 to TRBJ1-1; no clear D. The CDR3 contains 12 residues. Trimming cost V 0 bases and J 3 bases, with 5 bases left between them. Germline CDR1 is DFQATT and CDR2 is SNEGSKA (reference sequence).

The chain recombines TRBV7-8 with TRBJ2-3; TRBD2 aligns across 13 bases. Germline V gene lookup returns CDR1 SGHVS and CDR2 FQNEAQ. After removal of 5 bases from V and 6 bases from J, the junction contained 5 bases not matched to a gene. The length of the CDR3 is 15 residues. CDR3 in amino acids: CASSPGLAGEDTQYF. The CDR3 DNA is TGTGCCAGCAGCCCCGGACTAGCGGGGGAGGATACGCAGTATTTT.

This clonotype has just a few counts. J is TRBJ2-2 and V is TRBV15; TRBD2 matches 13 bases. In germline, CDR1 is LNHNV, CDR2 YYDKDF (reference sequence). This CDR3 comprises 16 residues. V lost 1 base, J lost 6 bases, and 2 bases stayed unmatched. CDR3 region: CATSRGGLAGAGELFF. The CDR3 DNA follows: TGTGCCACCAGCAGAGGAGGACTAGCGGGAGCCGGGGAGCTGTTTTTT.

This clonotype was observed a few times. This chain connects TRBV24-1 to TRBJ2-1; the D gene is possibly TRBD1 (5 bases). The length of the CDR3 is 14 residues. The ends were cut back, 6 bases at V and 6 bases at J, with 14 bases in the middle. Germline CDR1 reads KGHDR; CDR2 reads SFDVKD. Written as DNA, the CDR3 is TGTGCCACCAGTAGTCCAGGGCTCCCCAATGAGCAGTTCTTC. As protein: CATSSPGLPNEQFF.

This clonotype was seen a handful of times. This CDR3 reads CASSEANGELFF. The CDR3 DNA follows: TGTGCCAGCAGCGAGGCAAACGGGGAGCTGTTTTTT. The chain links TRBV7-3 to TRBJ2-2; no reliable D call. Trimming removed 5 bases from V and 7 bases from J, with 8 bases in between. The CDR3 totals 12 residues. Germline lookup yields CDR1 SGHTA and CDR2 FQGTGA.

This clonotype was counted between two and nine times. The V gene is TRBV6-5, the J gene TRBJ2-1; TRBD2 might be the D (5 bases). Trimming removed 0 bases from V and 6 bases from J, with 9 bases in between. The CDR3 is 14 amino acids. Germline CDR1 reads MNHEY; CDR2 reads SVGAGI. CDR3 DNA sequence: TGTGCCAGCAGTTACTCGCTTGCGGGCAATGAGCAGTTCTTC. Amino acids: CASSYSLAGNEQFF.